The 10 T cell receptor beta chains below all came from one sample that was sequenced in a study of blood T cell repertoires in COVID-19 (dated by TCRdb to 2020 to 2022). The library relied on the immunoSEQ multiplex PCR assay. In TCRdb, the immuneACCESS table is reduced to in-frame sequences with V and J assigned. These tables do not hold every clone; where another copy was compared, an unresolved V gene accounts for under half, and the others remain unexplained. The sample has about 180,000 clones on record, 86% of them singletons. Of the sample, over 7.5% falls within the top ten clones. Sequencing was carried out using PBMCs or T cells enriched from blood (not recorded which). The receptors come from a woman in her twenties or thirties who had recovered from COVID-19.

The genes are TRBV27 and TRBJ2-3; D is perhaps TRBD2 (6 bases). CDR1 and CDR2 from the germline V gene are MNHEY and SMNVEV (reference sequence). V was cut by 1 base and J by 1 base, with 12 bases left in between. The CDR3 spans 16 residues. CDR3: CASSLFFGSGTDTQYF. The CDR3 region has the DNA TGTGCCAGCAGTTTATTTTTCGGGAGCGGCACAGATACGCAGTATTTT.

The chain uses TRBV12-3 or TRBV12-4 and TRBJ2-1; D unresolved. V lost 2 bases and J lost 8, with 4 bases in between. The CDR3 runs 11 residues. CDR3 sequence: CASSLSDEQFF. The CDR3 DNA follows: TGTGCCAGCAGTTTATCGGATGAGCAGTTCTTC.

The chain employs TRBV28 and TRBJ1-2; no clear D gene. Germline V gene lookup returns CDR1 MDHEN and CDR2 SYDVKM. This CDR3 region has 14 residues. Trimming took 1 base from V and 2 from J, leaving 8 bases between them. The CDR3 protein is CASSLSGRNYGYTF. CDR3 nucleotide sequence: TGTGCCAGCAGTTTATCTGGCAGGAACTATGGCTACACCTTC.

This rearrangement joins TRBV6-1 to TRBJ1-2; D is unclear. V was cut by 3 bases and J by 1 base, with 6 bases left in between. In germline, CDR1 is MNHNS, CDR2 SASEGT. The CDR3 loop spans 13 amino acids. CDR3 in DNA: TGTGCCAGCAGTGAGGCGGATAACTATGGCTACACCTTC. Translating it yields CASSEADNYGYTF.

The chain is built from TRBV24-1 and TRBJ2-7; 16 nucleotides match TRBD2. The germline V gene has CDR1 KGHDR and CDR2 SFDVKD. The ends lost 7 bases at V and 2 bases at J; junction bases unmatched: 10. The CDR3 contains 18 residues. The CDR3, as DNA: TGTGCCACCAGCGCCGGGACTAGCGGGGGGGAACCTCCCTACGAGCAGTACTTC. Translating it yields CATSAGTSGGEPPYEQYF.

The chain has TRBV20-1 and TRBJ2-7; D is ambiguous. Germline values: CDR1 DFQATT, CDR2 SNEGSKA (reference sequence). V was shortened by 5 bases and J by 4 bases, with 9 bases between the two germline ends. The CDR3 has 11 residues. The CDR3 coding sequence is TGCAGTGCTCGACTGGAATACGAGCAGTACTTC. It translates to CSARLEYEQYF.

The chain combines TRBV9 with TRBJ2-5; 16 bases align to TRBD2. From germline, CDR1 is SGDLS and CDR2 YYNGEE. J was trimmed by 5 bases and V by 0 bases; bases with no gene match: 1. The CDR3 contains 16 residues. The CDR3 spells CASSVEGLAGGETQYF. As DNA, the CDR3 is TGTGCCAGCAGCGTAGAGGGACTAGCGGGAGGGGAGACCCAGTACTTC.

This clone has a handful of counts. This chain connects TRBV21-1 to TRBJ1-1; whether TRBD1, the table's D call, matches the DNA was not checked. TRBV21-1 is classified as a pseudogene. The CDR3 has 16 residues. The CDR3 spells CASSSLQTGGITEAFF. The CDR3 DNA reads TGTGCCAGCAGCTCCTTACAGACAGGGGGCATCACTGAAGCTTTCTTT.

This CDR3 reads CASKTSEEGLAGESNEQYF. The DNA for the CDR3 is TGTGCCAGCAAGACCAGTGAAGAGGGACTAGCGGGAGAATCCAACGAGCAGTACTTC. V is TRBV5-4 and J is TRBJ2-7, with 14 bases aligning to TRBD2. The junction had 19 bases not matched to a gene; V was cut back by 6 bases and J by 5 bases. Looked up from germline, CDR1 is SGHNT and CDR2 is YYREEE (reference sequence). This CDR3 has 19 residues.

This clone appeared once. The CDR3 bases are TGCGCCAGCAGCTTGGAGGCTAGTAACTACAATGAGCAGTTCTTC. Its translation: CASSLEASNYNEQFF. The chain employs TRBV5-1 and TRBJ2-1; D not resolved. The ends were cut back, 0 bases at V and 3 bases at J, with 10 bases in the middle. The CDR3 sequence is 15 residues long. The germline CDR1 and CDR2 sequences are SGHRS and YFSETQ.